These 25 T cell receptor beta chains were all obtained from the same sample, sequenced in a study of circulating and synovial CD4+ cells in juvenile arthritis. Profiled with immunoSEQ multiplex PCR; TCRdb holds only in-frame clones, not every one. The data show tens of thousands of clones, 94% seen once. Sequenced sample: CD4+ T cells from blood. These receptors came from a human donor with juvenile idiopathic arthritis.

The J gene is TRBJ2-1, the V gene TRBV5-1; D ambiguous. The CDR3 totals 16 residues. The germline CDR1 and CDR2 sequences are SGHRS and YFSETQ. V gave up 0 bases and J gave up 1 base, with 11 bases separating them. CDR3 nucleotides: TGCGCCAGCAGCTTGGATCCGGCGGTATCCTACAATGAGCAGTTCTTC. Translation gives CASSLDPAVSYNEQFF.

The chain carries TRBV29-1 and TRBJ1-2, with D perhaps matching TRBD1 (6 bases). The germline V and J ends were trimmed by 0 bases and 6 bases, with 11 bases remaining between them. The CDR3 runs to 13 residues. Germline V gives CDR1 SQVTM, CDR2 ANQGSEA. CDR3 sequence: CSVEETDRNGYTF. The CDR3 region has the DNA TGCAGCGTTGAAGAAACCGACAGGAATGGCTACACCTTC.

The V and J genes are TRBV2 and TRBJ1-1; D is possibly TRBD1 (6 bases). Germline loops: CDR1 SNHLY, CDR2 FYNNEI. V lost 5 bases and J lost 0, with 7 bases in between. This CDR3 has 13 amino acids. CDR3 region: CASSQGMNTEAFF. CDR3 nucleotide sequence: TGTGCCAGCAGTCAGGGGATGAACACTGAAGCTTTCTTT.

The table lists this clone with a few counts. This chain joins TRBV7-6 and TRBJ1-3; 9 bases fit TRBD1. V dropped 5 bases and J dropped 3; count of bases not matched to a gene: 8. This CDR3 spans 16 amino acids. The germline CDR1 and CDR2 sequences are SGHVS and FNYEAQ. The CDR3 is CASSLQGALFGNTIYF. CDR3 bases: TGTGCCAGCAGCCTACAGGGGGCCTTATTTGGAAACACCATATATTTT. Variable domain in full (rest from reference TRBV7-6 and TRBJ1-3): GAGVSQSPRYKVTKRGQDVALRCDPISGHVSLYWYRQALGQGPEFLTYFNYEAQQDKSGLPNDRFSAERPEGSISTLTIQRTEQRDSAMYRCASSLQGALFGNTIYFGEGSWLTVV.

This rearrangement joins TRBV11-1 to TRBJ2-7; the match to TRBD2 covers 8 bases. The CDR3 covers 15 residues. V dropped 5 bases and J dropped 0; count of bases not matched to a gene: 6. Germline CDR1 reads SGHAT; CDR2 reads FQDESV (reference sequence). For the CDR3, the DNA is TGTGCCAGCAGCGAGGGCGGGGGGCCCTCCTACGAGCAGTACTTC. It specifies CASSEGGGPSYEQYF.

The chain employs TRBV4-1 and TRBJ1-5; no definite D call. V was trimmed by 5 bases and J by 6 bases, leaving 8 bases between them. The CDR3 is 12 residues long. Germline V gene sequence: CDR1 MGHRA, CDR2 YSYEKL. The DNA of the CDR3 is TGCGCCAGCAGCAAAGGACTTCAGCCCCAGCATTTT. It specifies CASSKGLQPQHF.

This clone was counted only a few times. The chain carries TRBV5-1 and TRBJ2-1; TRBD2 agrees at 12 bases. The CDR3 consists of 16 residues. After removal of 4 bases from V and 8 bases from J, the junction contained 10 bases not matched to a gene. Germline loops: CDR1 SGHRS, CDR2 YFSETQ. CDR3 DNA: TGCGCCAGCAGCGCTCTAGCGGGGGGGCTTGGGGATGAGCAGTTCTTC. The encoded protein is CASSALAGGLGDEQFF.

Points on this clone: One end of the junction does not line up with germline, which may come from a read error. The sample carries other DNA sequences with the same CDR3. This chain connects TRBV5-1 to TRBJ1-6; D possibly corresponds to TRBD1 (6 bases). In germline, CDR1 is SGHRS, CDR2 YFSETQ. The CDR3 has 15 amino acids. The CDR3 DNA reads as TGCGCCAGCAGCTTCTACAGGGACTATAATTCCCCCCTCCACTTT. This sequence encodes CASSFYRDYNSPLHF. Full variable domain (outside the CDR3, taken from reference TRBV5-1 and TRBJ1-6): KAGVTQTPRYLIKTRGQQVTLSCSPISGHRSVSWYQQTPGQGLQFLFEYFSETQRNKGNFPGRFSGRQFSNSRSEMNVSTLELGDSALYLCASSFYRDYNSPLHFGNGTRLTVT.

The chain is built from TRBV5-1 and TRBJ2-5, with TRBD1 identical over 8 bases. V gave up 6 bases and J gave up 9 bases; unmatched junction bases: 16. Germline V gives CDR1 SGHRS, CDR2 YFSETQ. CDR3 length: 15 amino acids. The CDR3 reads CASKGTGGPVKAQYF. CDR3 coding DNA: TGCGCCAGCAAGGGAACAGGGGGACCGGTGAAGGCCCAGTACTTC.

V usage is TRBV7-9 and J usage is TRBJ1-6; 12 positions agree with TRBD1. Germline trimming cut 6 bases from V and 6 bases from J; bases unmatched to any gene: 6. The length of the CDR3 is 16 residues. Germline values: CDR1 SEHNR, CDR2 FQNEAQ (reference sequence). CDR3 region: CASREGQGAGNSPLHF. For the CDR3, the DNA is TGTGCCAGCAGGGAGGGACAGGGGGCCGGTAATTCACCCCTCCACTTT.

The V and J genes are TRBV19 and TRBJ2-3; D perhaps matches TRBD2 (6 bases). CDR1 LNHDA and CDR2 SQIVND come from the germline V gene (reference sequence). Trimming took 2 bases from V and 0 from J, leaving 9 bases between them. The CDR3 contains 15 residues. CDR3 sequence reads: CASSILAESTDTQYF. The CDR3, as DNA: TGTGCCAGTAGTATATTAGCGGAGAGCACAGATACGCAGTATTTT.

J is TRBJ2-1 and V is TRBV5-4, with 9 bases matching TRBD2. The germline gives CDR1 SGHNT, CDR2 YYREEE (reference sequence). This CDR3 is built from 17 residues. The V segment lost 2 bases and the J segment 8 bases; nucleotides outside the gene matches: 14. The CDR3 loop is CASSLSASGGSRDEQFF. CDR3 DNA sequence: TGTGCCAGCAGCTTATCGGCCAGCGGGGGGTCTCGGGATGAGCAGTTCTTC.

This sequence joins TRBV4-1 and TRBJ2-3, with TRBD2 matching 7 bases. From germline, CDR1 is MGHRA and CDR2 YSYEKL. CDR3 length: 18 residues. With 1 base clipped from V and 0 bases from J, the junction kept 10 bases outside the gene matches. CDR3 amino acids: CASSQGAGTLRSTDTQYF. In DNA, the CDR3 is TGCGCCAGCAGCCAAGGAGCGGGGACCCTCAGAAGCACAGATACGCAGTATTTT.

Comments on this clone: A read error may account for a junction end that differs from germline. Other DNA sequences within the sample encode an identical CDR3. This chain joins TRBV14 and TRBJ1-6; TRBD1 is a possible D gene (5 bases). CDR1 SGHDN and CDR2 FVKESK come from the germline V gene. CDR3 size: 17 residues. This CDR3 reads CASRQTDQGSYNSPLHF. CDR3 bases: TGTGCCAGCAGACAAACTGACCAGGGATCCTATAATTCCCCCCTCCACTTT.

The V call is TRBV5-1, the J call TRBJ2-2; maybe TRBD1 (5 bases). V was clipped by 1 base and J by 1 base, with 8 bases between them. CDR1 and CDR2 from the germline V gene are SGHRS and YFSETQ. There are 15 residues in the CDR3. This CDR3 is CASSLQGWNTGELFF. Here the CDR3 DNA reads TGCGCCAGCAGCTTGCAGGGTTGGAACACCGGGGAGCTGTTTTTT. The full variable domain, its missing parts supplied by reference TRBV5-1 and TRBJ2-2, is KAGVTQTPRYLIKTRGQQVTLSCSPISGHRSVSWYQQTPGQGLQFLFEYFSETQRNKGNFPGRFSGRQFSNSRSEMNVSTLELGDSALYLCASSLQGWNTGELFFGEGSRLTVL.

V usage is TRBV6-1 and J usage is TRBJ2-7; 7 bases match TRBD1. V lost 8 bases and J lost 7; bases outside the gene matches: 8. Germline CDR1 and CDR2: MNHNS and SASEGT. CDR3 length equals 12 residues. Here the CDR3 reads CASAGRGKEQYF. Written as DNA, the CDR3 is TGTGCCAGCGCTGGCAGGGGGAAAGAGCAGTACTTC.

The count of this clone is one. The chain couples TRBV18 to TRBJ2-3; 9 nucleotides line up with TRBD1. Germline CDR1 reads KGHSH; CDR2 reads LQKENI. V was pared by 3 bases and J by 0 bases, with 4 bases of the junction left unmatched. This CDR3 region has 16 residues. The CDR3 protein is CASSPPDRGSTDTQYF. The CDR3 nucleotides are TGTGCCAGCTCACCCCCGGACAGGGGAAGCACAGATACGCAGTATTTT.

The chain carries TRBV5-5 and TRBJ2-3, with 8 bases aligning to TRBD2. V lost 4 bases, J lost 2 bases, and 9 bases stayed unmatched. There are 16 residues in the CDR3. Per germline, CDR1 SGHKS and CDR2 YYEKEE (reference sequence). The CDR3 DNA is TGTGCCAGCAGCCCCCTCGGGCGGGGGGACACAGATACGCAGTATTTT. Protein: CASSPLGRGDTDTQYF.

On this clone itself: In the same sample, other DNA sequences code for this CDR3. CDR3 residues: CASSQDRGRGTYNSPLHF. The CDR3 nucleotides are TGTGCCAGCAGCCAAGATCGGGGCAGGGGAACCTATAATTCACCCCTCCACTTT. V and J are TRBV4-2 and TRBJ1-6; D is perhaps TRBD1 (6 bases). In germline, CDR1 is LGHNA, CDR2 YNFKEQ. V gave up 0 bases and J gave up 2 bases, with 14 bases separating them. This CDR3 is built from 18 residues.

This chain joins TRBV5-4 and TRBJ2-1, with 11 bases identical to TRBD2. V dropped 5 bases and J dropped 4; count of bases not matched to a gene: 5. This CDR3 is 15 amino acids long. Germline V gene sequence: CDR1 SGHNT, CDR2 YYREEE (reference sequence). As DNA, the CDR3 is TGTGCCAGCAGTCGTACTAGCGGGGGTTACAATGAGCAGTTCTTC. It translates to CASSRTSGGYNEQFF.

The V gene is TRBV7-9, the J gene TRBJ2-1, with a tentative D call TRBD2 (5 bases). V lost 4 bases and J 6 bases, leaving 10 bases between the germline ends. CDR3 size: 13 residues. Germline-derived CDR1 and CDR2 are SEHNR and FQNEAQ (reference sequence). The CDR3 sequence: CASSSRRGNEQFF. CDR3 in DNA: TGTGCCAGCAGCTCAAGACGGGGCAATGAGCAGTTCTTC.

The rearrangement joins TRBV19 to TRBJ2-5, with 10 nucleotides matching TRBD2. The CDR3 totals 15 residues. Germline CDR1 and CDR2: LNHDA and SQIVND (reference sequence). Trimming removed 6 bases from V and 4 bases from J; junction bases left unmatched: 8. The chain's CDR3 is CASRESGGEVETQYF. For the CDR3, the DNA is TGTGCCAGTAGGGAAAGCGGGGGGGAAGTAGAGACCCAGTACTTC.

The chain recombines TRBV6-5 with TRBJ2-7; 7 bases are a match to TRBD1. Germline-derived CDR1 and CDR2 are MNHEY and SVGAGI. The CDR3 runs 14 residues. V shed 10 bases, J shed 2 bases, and the junction held 11 bases outside the gene matches. The CDR3 nucleotides are TGTGCCACCTCCTTGGACAGGATAACCTACGAGCAGTACTTC. As protein: CATSLDRITYEQYF.

V gene TRBV29-1 combines with J gene TRBJ1-2, with 7 bases aligning to TRBD1. J lost 2 bases, V lost 3 bases, and 6 bases had no gene match. This CDR3 has 14 residues. Germline V gene lookup returns CDR1 SQVTM and CDR2 ANQGSEA. Written as DNA, the CDR3 is TGCAGCGTTGACAAGACAGGGCAGAACTATGGCTACACCTTC. Amino acid sequence: CSVDKTGQNYGYTF.

This CDR3 is CASSQGLLAGARETQYF. The CDR3 region has the DNA TGCGCCAGCAGCCAAGGGTTGCTAGCGGGGGCGAGAGAGACCCAGTACTTC. The V call is TRBV4-3, the J call TRBJ2-5; TRBD2 matches 10 bases. This CDR3 comprises 17 residues. After removal of 1 base from V and 4 bases from J, the junction contained 9 bases not matched to a gene. The germline CDR1 and CDR2 sequences are LGHNA and YSLEER.